What follows are 8 T cell receptor beta chains derived from one specimen sequenced in a study of glioma-infiltrating T cells. Using RNA template, CDR3s of TCR alpha and beta were amplified with iRepertoire arm-PCR. TCRdb analysed the multiplex PCR reads with MiXCR anew, one entry per CDR3 protein. Among about 93,000 distinct CDR3 sequences listed, approximately 39% were seen once. Sequences were obtained from glioma tissue, nonneoplastic brain tissue, or PBMCs (not recorded which). These receptors were obtained from a human donor with low-grade glioma or glioblastoma, undergoing nonglioma brain surgery, or in good health (not recorded which).

With respect to this clonotype: A read error may produce the germline difference seen at one junction end. The chain joins TRBV2 to TRBJ1-3; D is ambiguous. In germline, CDR1 is SNHLY, CDR2 FYNNEI. The CDR3 runs to 12 residues. The CDR3 region has the DNA TGTGCCAGCAGGAGGGCAGAAAACACCAAATATTTT. This encodes CASRRAENTKYF.

At least ten counts were recorded for this clonotype. This CDR3 is CASRTGGRETQYF. The CDR3, as DNA: TGTGCCAGCAGGACAGGGGGGAGAGAGACCCAGTACTTC. The chain employs TRBV6-1 and TRBJ2-5; 9 nucleotides agree with TRBD1. The germline CDR1 and CDR2 sequences are MNHNS and SASEGT. The ends lost 6 bases at V and 4 bases at J; junction bases unmatched: 3. This CDR3 comprises 13 residues.

This clonotype was recorded at least ten times. V and J are TRBV7-6 and TRBJ2-7, with 8 nucleotides matching TRBD1. Per germline, CDR1 SGHVS and CDR2 FNYEAQ. This CDR3 contains 14 residues. With 5 bases clipped from V and 2 bases from J, the junction kept 5 bases outside the gene matches. CDR3: CASSLDRGPYEQYF. The CDR3 nucleotides read TGTGCCAGCAGCCTCGACAGGGGCCCCTACGAGCAGTACTTC.

Of note for this clonotype: A read error is possible here, since a much larger clone lies one base away. This sequence joins TRBV18 and TRBJ2-1; 7 bases align to TRBD1. CDR1 is KGHSH and CDR2 is LQKENI in the germline V gene. This CDR3 comprises 12 residues. Losses at the gene ends were 4 bases for V and 12 bases for J; bases not matched to a gene: 6. CDR3 residues: CASSLDRDGQFF. The CDR3, as DNA: TGTGCCAGCTCACTTGACAGGGACGGGCAGTTCTTC.

A note on this clonotype: This may be a read error: a much more frequent sequence differs by one nucleotide. The V and J genes are TRBV7-3 and TRBJ2-2; 12 positions agree with TRBD2. Germline assignment: CDR1 SGHTA and CDR2 FQGTGA. The CDR3 loop spans 16 amino acids. CDR3: CASSPLAGGPPGELSF. CDR3 DNA sequence: TGTGCCAGCAGCCCTCTAGCGGGGGGGCCTCCCGGGGAGCTGTCTTTT. The full variable domain, completed using reference TRBV7-3 and TRBJ2-2, is GAGVSQTPSNKVTEKGKYVELRCDPISGHTALYWYRQSLGQGPEFLIYFQGTGAADDSGLPNDRFFAVRPEGSVSTLKIQRTERGDSAVYLCASSPLAGGPPGELSFGEGSRLTVL.

The rearrangement uses TRBV27 and TRBJ2-7; 8 nucleotides match TRBD2. This CDR3 has 18 amino acids. With V trimmed by 4 bases and J by 7 bases, 21 bases remained unmatched. Germline CDR1 is MNHEY and CDR2 is SMNVEV (reference sequence). Here the CDR3 DNA reads TGTGCCAGCAGTTCCTCCGGTACTAGCGGATTCTACTACAATGAGCAGTACTTC. This sequence encodes CASSSSGTSGFYYNEQYF.

This clonotype was counted at least ten times. The chain links TRBV6-1 to TRBJ2-7, with a weak D call TRBD2 (6 bases). CDR1 is MNHNS, CDR2 SASEGT, per germline. The CDR3 loop spans 14 amino acids. Trimming stripped 3 bases from V and 3 bases from J, with 12 bases between. The CDR3 sequence is CASSEAGFSYEQYF. The CDR3 bases are TGTGCCAGCAGTGAGGCGGGATTTAGCTACGAGCAGTACTTC.

As concerns this clonotype: This may come from a read error, since a much larger clone is one base off. Here the CDR3 omits its conserved ending phenylalanine or tryptophan, so a read error is the likely source. V is TRBV20-1 and J is TRBJ2-1, with 10 bases aligning to TRBD2. Germline V gene lookup returns CDR1 DFQATT and CDR2 SNEGSKA (reference sequence). There are 12 residues in the CDR3. The trim removed 4 bases at V and 7 bases at J, leaving 1 base unmatched. The CDR3 DNA follows: TGCAGTGCTATTAGCGGGGGGAATGAGCAGTTCCTC. This gives the protein CSAISGGNEQFL.